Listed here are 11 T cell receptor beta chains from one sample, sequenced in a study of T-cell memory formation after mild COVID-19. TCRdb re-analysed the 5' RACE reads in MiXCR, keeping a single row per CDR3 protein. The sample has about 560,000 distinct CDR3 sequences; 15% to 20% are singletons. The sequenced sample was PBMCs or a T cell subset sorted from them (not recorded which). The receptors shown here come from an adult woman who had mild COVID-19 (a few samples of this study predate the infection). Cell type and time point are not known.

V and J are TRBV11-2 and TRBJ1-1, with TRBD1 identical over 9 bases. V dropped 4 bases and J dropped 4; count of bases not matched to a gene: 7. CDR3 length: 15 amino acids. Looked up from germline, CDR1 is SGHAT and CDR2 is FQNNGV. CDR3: CASSSYRGQGTEAFF. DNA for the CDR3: TGTGCCAGCAGCTCCTACAGGGGGCAAGGCACTGAAGCTTTCTTT.

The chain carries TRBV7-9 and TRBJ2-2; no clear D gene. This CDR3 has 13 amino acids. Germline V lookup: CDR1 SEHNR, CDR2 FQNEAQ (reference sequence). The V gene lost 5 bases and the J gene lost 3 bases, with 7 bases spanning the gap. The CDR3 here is CASSREYTGELFF. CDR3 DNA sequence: TGTGCCAGCAGCCGAGAATACACCGGGGAGCTGTTTTTT.

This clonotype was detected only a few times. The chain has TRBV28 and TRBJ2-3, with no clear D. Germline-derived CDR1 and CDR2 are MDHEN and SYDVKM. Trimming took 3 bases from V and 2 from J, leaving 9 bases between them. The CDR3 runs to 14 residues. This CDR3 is CASSFDGFTDTQYF. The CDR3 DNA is TGTGCCAGCAGTTTTGACGGATTCACAGATACGCAGTATTTT.

The chain's CDR3 is CASSLTTSLSETQYF. CDR3 in DNA: TGTGCCAGCAGCTTAACGACTAGCTTATCAGAGACCCAGTACTTC. This chain uses TRBV7-3 with TRBJ2-5; 7 nucleotides agree with TRBD2. CDR3 length: 15 amino acids. J was trimmed by 4 bases and V by 0 bases; bases with no gene match: 5. Germline CDR1 reads SGHTA; CDR2 reads FQGTGA.

The CDR3 nucleotides read TGTGCCAGCTTTTCAAAGATGAACACTGAAGCTTTCTTT. It codes for CASFSKMNTEAFF. V gene TRBV7-9 combines with J gene TRBJ1-1; D not resolved. Trimming shortened V by 8 bases and J by 0 bases, and 10 bases separated the two germline ends. Germline-derived CDR1 and CDR2 are SEHNR and FQNEAQ (reference sequence). This CDR3 spans 13 amino acids.

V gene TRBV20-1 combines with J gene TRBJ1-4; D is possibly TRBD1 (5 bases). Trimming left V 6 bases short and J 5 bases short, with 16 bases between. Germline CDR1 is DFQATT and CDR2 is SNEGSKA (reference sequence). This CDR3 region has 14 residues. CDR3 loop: CSARQGWGNEKLFF. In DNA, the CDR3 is TGCAGTGCCCGTCAGGGCTGGGGGAATGAAAAACTGTTTTTT.

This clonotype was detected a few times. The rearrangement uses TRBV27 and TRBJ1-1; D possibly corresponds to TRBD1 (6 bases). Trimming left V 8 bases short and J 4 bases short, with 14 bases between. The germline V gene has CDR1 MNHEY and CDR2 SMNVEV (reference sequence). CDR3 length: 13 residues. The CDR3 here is CASLEGGGTEAFF. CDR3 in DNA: TGTGCCAGCCTGGAGGGGGGGGGCACTGAAGCTTTCTTT.

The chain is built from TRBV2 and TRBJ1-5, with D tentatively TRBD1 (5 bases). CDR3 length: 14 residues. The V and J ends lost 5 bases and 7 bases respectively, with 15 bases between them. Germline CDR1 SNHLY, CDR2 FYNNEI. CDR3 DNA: TGTGCCAGCAGTCAGGGTATCAGCAGGCAGCCCCAGCATTTT. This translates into CASSQGISRQPQHF.

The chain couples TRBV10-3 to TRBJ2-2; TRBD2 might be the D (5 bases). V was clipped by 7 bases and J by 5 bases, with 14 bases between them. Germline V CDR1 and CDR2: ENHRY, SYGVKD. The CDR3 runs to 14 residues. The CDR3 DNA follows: TGTGCCATCATGGAGAGGGAGCTTACCGGGGAGCTGTTTTTT. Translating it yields CAIMERELTGELFF.

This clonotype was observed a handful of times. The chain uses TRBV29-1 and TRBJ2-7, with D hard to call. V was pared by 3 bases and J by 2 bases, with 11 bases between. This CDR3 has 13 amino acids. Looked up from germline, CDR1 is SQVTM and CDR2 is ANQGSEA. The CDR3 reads CSVDFPGTYEQYF. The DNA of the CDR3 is TGCAGCGTTGATTTTCCGGGTACCTACGAGCAGTACTTC.

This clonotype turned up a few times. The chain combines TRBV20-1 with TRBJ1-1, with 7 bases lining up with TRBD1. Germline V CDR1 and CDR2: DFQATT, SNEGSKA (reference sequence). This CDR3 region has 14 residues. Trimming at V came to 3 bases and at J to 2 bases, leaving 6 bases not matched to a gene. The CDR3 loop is CSARGQTGNTEAFF. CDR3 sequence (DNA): TGCAGTGCTAGGGGACAGACGGGAAACACTGAAGCTTTCTTT.